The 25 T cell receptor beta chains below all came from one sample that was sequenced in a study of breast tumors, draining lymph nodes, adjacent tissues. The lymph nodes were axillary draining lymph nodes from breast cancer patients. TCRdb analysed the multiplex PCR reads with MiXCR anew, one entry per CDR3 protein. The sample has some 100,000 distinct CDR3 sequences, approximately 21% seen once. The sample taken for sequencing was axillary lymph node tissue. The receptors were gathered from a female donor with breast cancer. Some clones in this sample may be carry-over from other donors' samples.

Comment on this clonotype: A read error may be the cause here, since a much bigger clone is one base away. This CDR3 reads CASSRQNIDEKLFF. The DNA for the CDR3 is TGTGCCAGTAGTAGACAGAACATTGATGAAAAACTGTTTTTT. The rearrangement links TRBV19 to TRBJ1-4; maybe TRBD1 (5 bases). The V end lost 4 bases, the J end lost 6 bases, and 12 bases lay between the germline ends. Per germline, CDR1 LNHDA and CDR2 SQIVND (reference sequence). The CDR3 is 14 residues long.

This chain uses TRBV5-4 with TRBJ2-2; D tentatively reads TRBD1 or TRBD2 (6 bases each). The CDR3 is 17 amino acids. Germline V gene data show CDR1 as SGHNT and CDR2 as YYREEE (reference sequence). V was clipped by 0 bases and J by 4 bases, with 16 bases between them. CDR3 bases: TGTGCCAGCAGCTTGGGAAGGGGGGCGGGGACCACCGGGGAGCTGTTTTTT. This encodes CASSLGRGAGTTGELFF.

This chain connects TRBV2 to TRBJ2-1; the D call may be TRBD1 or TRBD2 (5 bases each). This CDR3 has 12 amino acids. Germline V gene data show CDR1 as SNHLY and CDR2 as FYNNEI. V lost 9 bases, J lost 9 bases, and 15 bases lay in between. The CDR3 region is CARGRAYGEQFF. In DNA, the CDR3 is TGTGCCAGGGGACGGGCGTATGGTGAGCAGTTCTTC. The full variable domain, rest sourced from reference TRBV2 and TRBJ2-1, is EPEVTQTPSHQVTQMGQEVILRCVPISNHLYFYWYRQILGQKVEFLVSFYNNEISEKSEIFDDQFSVERPDGSNFTLKIRSTKLEDSAMYFCARGRAYGEQFFGPGTRLTVL.

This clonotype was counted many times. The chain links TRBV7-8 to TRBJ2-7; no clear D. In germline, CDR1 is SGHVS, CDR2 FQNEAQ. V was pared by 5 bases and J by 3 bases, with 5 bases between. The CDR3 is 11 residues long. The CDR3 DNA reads TGTGCCAGCAGCGTAAACTACGAGCAGTACTTC. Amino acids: CASSVNYEQYF. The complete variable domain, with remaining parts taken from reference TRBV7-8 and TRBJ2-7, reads GAGVSQSPRYKVAKRGQDVALRCDPISGHVSLFWYQQALGQGPEFLTYFQNEAQLDKSGLPSDRFFAERPEGSVSTLKIQRTQQEDSAVYLCASSVNYEQYFGPGTRLTVT.

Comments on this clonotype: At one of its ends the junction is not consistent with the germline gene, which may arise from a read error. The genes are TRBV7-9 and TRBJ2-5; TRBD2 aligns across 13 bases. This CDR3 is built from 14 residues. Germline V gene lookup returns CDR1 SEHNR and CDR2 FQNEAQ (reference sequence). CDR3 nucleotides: TGTACCAGCGCTGGGACTAGCGGGGTAGAGACCCAGTACTTC. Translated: CTSAGTSGVETQYF.

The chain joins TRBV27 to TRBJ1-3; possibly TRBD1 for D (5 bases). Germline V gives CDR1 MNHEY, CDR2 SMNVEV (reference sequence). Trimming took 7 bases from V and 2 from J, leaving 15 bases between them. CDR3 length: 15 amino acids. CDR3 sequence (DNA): TGTGCCAGCAAGAATAACCTGGGGGCTGGAAACACCATATATTTT. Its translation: CASKNNLGAGNTIYF.

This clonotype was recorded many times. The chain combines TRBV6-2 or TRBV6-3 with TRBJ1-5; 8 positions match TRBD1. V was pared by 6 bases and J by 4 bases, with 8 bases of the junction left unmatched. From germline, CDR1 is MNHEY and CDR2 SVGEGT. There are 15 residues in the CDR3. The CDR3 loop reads CASRSGQGTNQPQHF. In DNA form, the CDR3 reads TGTGCCAGCAGAAGCGGACAGGGAACGAATCAGCCCCAGCATTTT.

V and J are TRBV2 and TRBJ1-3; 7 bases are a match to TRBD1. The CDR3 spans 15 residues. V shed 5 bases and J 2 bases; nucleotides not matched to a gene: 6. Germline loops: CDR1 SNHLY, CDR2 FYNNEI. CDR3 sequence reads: CASSRGTVPGNTIYF. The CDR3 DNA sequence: TGTGCCAGCAGTAGAGGGACAGTGCCTGGAAACACCATATATTTT. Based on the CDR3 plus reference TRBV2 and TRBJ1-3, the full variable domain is EPEVTQTPSHQVTQMGQEVILRCVPISNHLYFYWYRQILGQKVEFLVSFYNNEISEKSEIFDDQFSVERPDGSNFTLKIRSTKLEDSAMYFCASSRGTVPGNTIYFGEGSWLTVV.

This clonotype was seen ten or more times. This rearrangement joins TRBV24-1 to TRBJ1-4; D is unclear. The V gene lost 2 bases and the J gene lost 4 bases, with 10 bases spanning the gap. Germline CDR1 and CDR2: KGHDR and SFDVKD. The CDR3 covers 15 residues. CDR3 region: CATSDSQILNEKLFF. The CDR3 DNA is TGTGCCACCAGTGATTCCCAGATTCTTAATGAAAAACTGTTTTTT.

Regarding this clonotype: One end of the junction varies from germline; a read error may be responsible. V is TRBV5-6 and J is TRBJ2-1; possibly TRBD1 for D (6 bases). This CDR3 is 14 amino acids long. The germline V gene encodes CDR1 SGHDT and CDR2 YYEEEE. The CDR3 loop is CANSARDKYNEQFF. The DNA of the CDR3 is TGTGCCAACAGCGCACGGGACAAATACAATGAGCAGTTCTTC.

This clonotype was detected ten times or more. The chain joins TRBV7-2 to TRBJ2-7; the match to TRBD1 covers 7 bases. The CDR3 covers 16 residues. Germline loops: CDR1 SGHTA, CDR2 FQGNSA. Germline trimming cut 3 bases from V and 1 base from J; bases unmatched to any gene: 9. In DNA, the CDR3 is TGTGCCAGCAGCTTCCCCGACAGGGACCCTTCCTACGAGCAGTACTTC. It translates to CASSFPDRDPSYEQYF. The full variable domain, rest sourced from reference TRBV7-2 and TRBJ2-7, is GAGVSQSPSNKVTEKGKDVELRCDPISGHTALYWYRQSLGQGLEFLIYFQGNSAPDKSGLPSDRFSAERTGGSVSTLTIQRTQQEDSAVYLCASSFPDRDPSYEQYFGPGTRLTVT.

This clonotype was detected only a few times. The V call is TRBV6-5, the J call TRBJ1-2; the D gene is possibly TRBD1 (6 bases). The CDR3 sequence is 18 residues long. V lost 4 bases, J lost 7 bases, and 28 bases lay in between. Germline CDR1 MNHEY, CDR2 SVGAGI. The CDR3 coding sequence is TGTGCCAGCAGTTCACTCCTGACCGGTGGCAGGGGAGATCTTGGCTACACCTTC. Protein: CASSSLLTGGRGDLGYTF.

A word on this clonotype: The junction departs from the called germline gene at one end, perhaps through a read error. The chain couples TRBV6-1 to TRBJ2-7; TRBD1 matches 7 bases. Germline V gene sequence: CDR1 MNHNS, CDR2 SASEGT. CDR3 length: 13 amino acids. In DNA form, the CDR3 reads TGCGCCAGCAGTGAGGGGGCAGATGGGGAGCAGTACTTC. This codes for CASSEGADGEQYF.

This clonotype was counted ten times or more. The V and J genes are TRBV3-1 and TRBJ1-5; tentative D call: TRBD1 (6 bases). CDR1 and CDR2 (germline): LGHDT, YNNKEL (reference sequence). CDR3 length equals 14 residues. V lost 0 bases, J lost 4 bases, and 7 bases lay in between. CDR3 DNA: TGTGCCAGCAGCCAAGAAACAGGGAATCAGCCCCAGCATTTT. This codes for CASSQETGNQPQHF.

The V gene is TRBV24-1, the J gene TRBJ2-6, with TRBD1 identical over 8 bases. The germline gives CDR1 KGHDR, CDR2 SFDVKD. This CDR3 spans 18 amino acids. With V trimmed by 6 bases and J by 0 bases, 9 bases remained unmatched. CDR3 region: CATSPRTGRLSGANVLTF. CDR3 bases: TGTGCCACCAGTCCAAGGACAGGGCGCCTCTCTGGGGCCAACGTCCTGACTTTC.

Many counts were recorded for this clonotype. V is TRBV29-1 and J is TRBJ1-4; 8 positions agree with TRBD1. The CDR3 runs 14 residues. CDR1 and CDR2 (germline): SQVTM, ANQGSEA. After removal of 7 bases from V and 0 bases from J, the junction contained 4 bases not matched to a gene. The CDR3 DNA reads TGCAGCGCTACAGGGGGGCCAACTAATGAAAAACTGTTTTTT. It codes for CSATGGPTNEKLFF.

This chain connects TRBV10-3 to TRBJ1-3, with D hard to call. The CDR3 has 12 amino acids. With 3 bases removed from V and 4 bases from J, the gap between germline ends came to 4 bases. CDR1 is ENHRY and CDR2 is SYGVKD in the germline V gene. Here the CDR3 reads CAISEVGNTIYF. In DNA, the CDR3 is TGTGCCATCAGTGAAGTGGGAAACACCATATATTTT.

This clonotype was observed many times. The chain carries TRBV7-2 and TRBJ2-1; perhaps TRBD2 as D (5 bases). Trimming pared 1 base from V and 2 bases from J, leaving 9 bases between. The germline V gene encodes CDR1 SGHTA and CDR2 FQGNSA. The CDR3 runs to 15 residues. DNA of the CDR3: TGTGCCAGCAGCTTAGGCGGGTATACCTACAATGAGCAGTTCTTC. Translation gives CASSLGGYTYNEQFF.

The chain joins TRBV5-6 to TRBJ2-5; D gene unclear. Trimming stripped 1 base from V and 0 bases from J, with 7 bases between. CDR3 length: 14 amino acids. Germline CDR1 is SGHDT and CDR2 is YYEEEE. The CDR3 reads CASSLFGNQETQYF. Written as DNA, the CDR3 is TGTGCCAGCAGCTTGTTCGGAAACCAAGAGACCCAGTACTTC. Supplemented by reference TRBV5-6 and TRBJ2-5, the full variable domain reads DAGVTQSPTHLIKTRGQQVTLRCSPKSGHDTVSWYQQALGQGPQFIFQYYEEEERQRGNFPDRFSGHQFPNYSSELNVNALLLGDSALYLCASSLFGNQETQYFGPGTRLLVL.

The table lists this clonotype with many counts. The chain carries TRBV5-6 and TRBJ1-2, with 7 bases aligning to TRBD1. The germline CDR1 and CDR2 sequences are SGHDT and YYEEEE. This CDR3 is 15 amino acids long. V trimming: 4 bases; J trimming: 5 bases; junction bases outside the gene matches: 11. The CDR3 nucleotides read TGTGCCAGCAGCAAAGATTACAGGGGTTCATATGGCTACACCTTC. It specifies CASSKDYRGSYGYTF.

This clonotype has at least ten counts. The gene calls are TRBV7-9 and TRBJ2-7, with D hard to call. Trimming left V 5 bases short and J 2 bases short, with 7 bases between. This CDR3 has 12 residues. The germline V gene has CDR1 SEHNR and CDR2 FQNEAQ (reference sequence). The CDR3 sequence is CASSPRPYEQYF. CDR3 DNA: TGTGCCAGCAGCCCCCGTCCCTACGAGCAGTACTTC. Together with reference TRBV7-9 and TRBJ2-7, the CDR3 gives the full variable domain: DTGVSQNPRHKITKRGQNVTFRCDPISEHNRLYWYRQTLGQGPEFLTYFQNEAQLEKSRLLSDRFSAERPKGSFSTLEIQRTEQGDSAMYLCASSPRPYEQYFGPGTRLTVT.

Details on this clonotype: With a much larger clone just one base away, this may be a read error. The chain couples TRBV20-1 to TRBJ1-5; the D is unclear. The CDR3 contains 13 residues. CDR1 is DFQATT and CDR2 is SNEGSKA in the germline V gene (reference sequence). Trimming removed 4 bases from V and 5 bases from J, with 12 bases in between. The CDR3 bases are TGCAGTGCTACAAGAGGTTTCGATCAGCCCCAGCATTTT. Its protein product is CSATRGFDQPQHF.

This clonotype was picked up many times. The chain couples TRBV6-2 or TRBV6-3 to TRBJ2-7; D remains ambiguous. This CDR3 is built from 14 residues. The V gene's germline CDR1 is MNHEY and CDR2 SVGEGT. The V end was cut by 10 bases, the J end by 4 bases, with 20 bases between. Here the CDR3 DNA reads TGTGCCACCACCCTTTCCGACATACCTTACGAGCAGTACTTC. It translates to CATTLSDIPYEQYF.

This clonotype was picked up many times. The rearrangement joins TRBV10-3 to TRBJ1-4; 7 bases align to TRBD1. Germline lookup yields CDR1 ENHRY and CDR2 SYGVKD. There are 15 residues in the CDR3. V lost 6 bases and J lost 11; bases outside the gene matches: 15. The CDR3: CAISEEALDRVKLFF. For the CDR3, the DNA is TGTGCCATCAGCGAAGAAGCCCTTGACAGGGTCAAACTGTTTTTT.

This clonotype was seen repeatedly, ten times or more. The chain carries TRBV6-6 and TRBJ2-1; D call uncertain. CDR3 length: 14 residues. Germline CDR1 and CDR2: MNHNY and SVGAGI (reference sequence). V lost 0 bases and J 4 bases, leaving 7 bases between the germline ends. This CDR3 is CASSYSGQYNEQFF. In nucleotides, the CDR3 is TGTGCCAGCAGTTACTCTGGGCAGTACAATGAGCAGTTCTTC.